This is a list of T cell receptor beta chains from one sample in a study of shared clonotypes between healthy human individuals. Profiling relied on immunoSEQ multiplex PCR, and the TCRdb table lists in-frame clones only, not all of them. The sample records some 2.1 million clones, 90% to 95% being singletons. Sequenced sample: naive CD4+ T cells sorted from blood. Every receptor here comes from a man between 18 and 29 years old in good health. Each CDR3 is given with its conserved first and last residue. A D gene is named only where the DNA matches it firmly. Clone size, where shown, is once, few, many, or a class for clones that have expanded.

v_call,clone_size,j_call,d_call,cdr3_nt,cdr3_aa
TRBV18,.,TRBJ2-4,.,TGTGCCAGCTCCCCGCTAGCCAAAAACATTCAGTACTTC,CASSPLAKNIQYF
TRBV6-1,.,TRBJ2-7,TRBD2,TGTGCCAGCAGTGAGTTGGGACTAGCGACCTACGAGCAGTACTTC,CASSELGLATYEQYF
TRBV18,once,TRBJ2-2,.,TGTGCCAGCTCACCCCCGACTACGGCGGGGACCGGGGAGCTGTTTTTT,CASSPPTTAGTGELFF
TRBV29-1,.,TRBJ1-2,.,TGCAGCGTTAGGACAGTTAACTATGGCTACACCTTC,CSVRTVNYGYTF
TRBV7-2,.,TRBJ2-7,TRBD2,TGTGCCAGCAGCTTAGGCGGGGGACCCTACGAGCAGTACTTC,CASSLGGGPYEQYF
TRBV6-6,.,TRBJ1-5,.,TGTGCCAGCAGTTACTCGTTAGGGGGCAATCAGCCCCAGCATTTT,CASSYSLGGNQPQHF
TRBV7-6,.,TRBJ2-1,.,TGTGCCAGCAGCTATAATCAGGTTGAGCAGTTCTTC,CASSYNQVEQFF
TRBV27,.,TRBJ2-7,.,TGTGCCAGCAGTTTAGGCCAGGGATTAACCTACGAGCAGTACTTC,CASSLGQGLTYEQYF
TRBV6-5,.,TRBJ1-3,TRBD1,TGTGCCAGCGAGGACAGGGCGGCGGGAAACACCATATATTTT,CASEDRAAGNTIYF
TRBV9,.,TRBJ1-2,.,TGTGCCAGCAGCGTACCCGGCGGCTATGGCTACACCTTC,CASSVPGGYGYTF
TRBV6-1,.,TRBJ1-3,.,TGTGCCAGCAGTGGAACCGGGTCTCCTTCCCTCTCTGGAAACACCATATATTTT,CASSGTGSPSLSGNTIYF
TRBV10-2,.,TRBJ2-7,.,TGCGCCAGCAGAGGACAGCTTAGCTCCTACGAGCAGTACTTC,CASRGQLSSYEQYF
TRBV18,.,TRBJ2-3,.,TGTGCCAGCTCACCGGTAGACAGCACAGATACGCAGTATTTT,CASSPVDSTDTQYF
TRBV6-1,.,TRBJ2-2,.,TGTGCCAGCCTGGGACCGAAGACCGGGGAGCTGTTTTTT,CASLGPKTGELFF
TRBV5-6,.,TRBJ2-4,.,TGTGCCAGCAGCCGTACAGAAAACATTCAGTACTTC,CASSRTENIQYF
TRBV5-1,.,TRBJ2-3,TRBD1,TGCGCCAGCAGCCGGGGACAGGGTGGGGATACGCAGTATTTT,CASSRGQGGDTQYF
TRBV6-5,.,TRBJ2-1,TRBD2,TGTGCCAGCAGCCGGGGACTAGCTATGCCGAATGAGCAGTTCTTC,CASSRGLAMPNEQFF
TRBV6-5,.,TRBJ2-2,.,TGTGCCAGCAGTTACCCCCGGTCCGGGGAGCTGTTTTTT,CASSYPRSGELFF
TRBV7-9,.,TRBJ1-4,TRBD1,TGTGCCAGCAGAGGACAGGGAAAGAATGAAAAACTGTTTTTT,CASRGQGKNEKLFF
TRBV5-1,.,TRBJ2-2,.,TGCGCCAGCAGCTTGGATTCCGGGGAGCTGTTTTTT,CASSLDSGELFF
TRBV10-3,.,TRBJ2-7,.,TGTGCCACAGGTGATGTGGCCTACGAGCAGTACTTC,CATGDVAYEQYF
TRBV4-3,.,TRBJ2-5,TRBD1,TGCGCCAGCAGCCTGGGGGACAGGGATTCCGAGACCCAGTACTTC,CASSLGDRDSETQYF
TRBV4-2,.,TRBJ2-7,TRBD1,TGTGCCAGCAGCCCTAGAATAGGACAGGGGAGCTACGAGCAGTACTTC,CASSPRIGQGSYEQYF
TRBV5-1,.,TRBJ2-7,.,TGCGCCAGCAGCTTCCTCCATGGGGCCTCCTACGAGCAGTACTTC,CASSFLHGASYEQYF
TRBV4-2,once,TRBJ2-7,TRBD2,TGTGCCAGCAGCCGAGGGACTAGCGGAACCTACGAGCAGTACTTC,CASSRGTSGTYEQYF
TRBV15,.,TRBJ1-3,.,TGTGCCACCAGCAGAGCCCTGGAAGGGGGATCTGGAAACACCATATATTTT,CATSRALEGGSGNTIYF
TRBV4-3,.,TRBJ2-1,.,TGCGCCAGCAGCCAAGAGTTAGGGACCGGCAACAATGAGCAGTTCTTC,CASSQELGTGNNEQFF
TRBV27,.,TRBJ1-2,.,TGTGCCAGCAGTTTATCCAGACAGGCCGGTGGCTACACCTTC,CASSLSRQAGGYTF
TRBV5-1,.,TRBJ2-3,.,TGCGCCAGCAGCTTGGATAGGGTCCCAGATACGCAGTATTTT,CASSLDRVPDTQYF
TRBV2,once,TRBJ2-1,.,TGTGCCAGCTTCACCAGGATCGGAAATGAGCAGTTCTTC,CASFTRIGNEQFF
TRBV6-5,.,TRBJ2-3,TRBD1,TGTGCCAGCAGCCGGACAGGGGGCTTGGGTACGCAGTATTTT,CASSRTGGLGTQYF
TRBV30,.,TRBJ2-3,.,TGTGCCCGGAGTGTGTCTAGCTGGTACACAGATACGCAGTATTTT,CARSVSSWYTDTQYF
TRBV9,.,TRBJ1-1,.,TGTGCCAGCAGCGGACCACACAGGTCTGGGAACACTGAAGCTTTCTTT,CASSGPHRSGNTEAFF
TRBV19,.,TRBJ1-2,TRBD1,TGTGCCAGTAGTATAGTGGGGACAGCCAATGGCTACACCTTC,CASSIVGTANGYTF
TRBV28,.,TRBJ1-5,.,TGTGCCAGCACCGCGGGATCTAGCAATCAGCCCCAGCATTTT,CASTAGSSNQPQHF